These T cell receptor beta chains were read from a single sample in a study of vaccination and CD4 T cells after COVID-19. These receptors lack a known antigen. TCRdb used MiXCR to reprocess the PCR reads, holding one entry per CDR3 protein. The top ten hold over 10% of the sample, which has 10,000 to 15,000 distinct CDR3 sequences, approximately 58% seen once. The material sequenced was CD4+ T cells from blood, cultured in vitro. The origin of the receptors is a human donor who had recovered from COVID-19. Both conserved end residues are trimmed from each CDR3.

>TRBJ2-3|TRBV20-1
SAMTSGTTDTQY
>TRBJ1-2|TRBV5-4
ASSLARTGDNYGYT
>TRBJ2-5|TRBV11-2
ASSLGGLAGVETQY
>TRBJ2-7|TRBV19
ASSKGSSISYEQY
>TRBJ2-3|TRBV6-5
ASSSTADTQY
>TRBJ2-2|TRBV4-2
ASSRGTSGSGTGELF
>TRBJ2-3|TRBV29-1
SVGRIRDTQY
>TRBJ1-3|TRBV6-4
ASNPGPASGNTIY
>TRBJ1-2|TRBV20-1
SVWTYGYT
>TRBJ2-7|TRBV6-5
ASSYGATYEQY
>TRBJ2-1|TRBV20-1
SAPTGTSGKSSYNEQF
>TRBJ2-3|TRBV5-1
ASSSARGLAGGTDTQY
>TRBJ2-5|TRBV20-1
SARDPAGRGETQY
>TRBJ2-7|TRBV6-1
ASLSGTGSYEQY
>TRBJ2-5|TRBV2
ASSESEEETQY
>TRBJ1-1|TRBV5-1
ASSLWPGVNTEAF
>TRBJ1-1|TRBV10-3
VTRGSLNTEAF
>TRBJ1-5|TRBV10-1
ASSEQGDNQPQH
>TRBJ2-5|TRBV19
ASSHGTSGSLETQY
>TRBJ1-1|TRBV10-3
AIAGTNTEAF
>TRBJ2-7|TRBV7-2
ASSPQSSGSRAY
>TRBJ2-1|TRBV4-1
ASSQESAGRRNEQF